One and the same sample provided the 13 T cell receptor beta chains below, sequenced in a study of blood T cell repertoires in COVID-19. The method was immunoSEQ multiplex PCR; TCRdb's version includes in-frame clones alone and lacks a portion of them. The sample shows roughly 200,000 clones, roughly three quarters of them seen only once. Sequenced input: peripheral blood. These receptor sequences come from a woman between 50 and 59 years old with active or convalescent COVID-19.

The chain carries TRBV7-3 and TRBJ1-1, with a weak D call TRBD1 (5 bases). V dropped 5 bases and J dropped 1 base, with 14 bases sitting between them. Germline-derived CDR1 and CDR2 are SGHTA and FQGTGA. The CDR3 extends over 15 amino acids. For the CDR3, the DNA is TGTGCCAGCAGCCCCCGGGGGGGGTCGAACACTGAAGCTTTCTTT. This codes for CASSPRGGSNTEAFF. Complete variable domain (other parts from reference TRBV7-3 and TRBJ1-1): GAGVSQTPSNKVTEKGKYVELRCDPISGHTALYWYRQSLGQGPEFLIYFQGTGAADDSGLPNDRFFAVRPEGSVSTLKIQRTERGDSAVYLCASSPRGGSNTEAFFGQGTRLTVV.

V and J are TRBV25-1 and TRBJ1-5; TRBD1 agrees at 11 bases. Germline V gene data show CDR1 as MGHDK and CDR2 as SYGVNS. This CDR3 contains 15 residues. The J segment lost 6 bases and the V segment lost 6 bases, leaving 7 bases of the junction unmatched. The CDR3 DNA sequence: TGTGCCAGCAGCCCCGGACAGGGGGCCGGTCAGCCCCAGCATTTT. The encoded protein is CASSPGQGAGQPQHF.

The chain uses TRBV19 and TRBJ2-1, with 9 bases lining up with TRBD1. The V gene's germline CDR1 is LNHDA and CDR2 SQIVND (reference sequence). CDR3 size: 19 residues. V lost 6 bases and J lost 0; bases outside the gene matches: 15. CDR3 in amino acids: CASSGQGYLRTSSYNEQFF. The DNA of the CDR3 is TGTGCCAGTAGCGGACAGGGGTACCTTAGGACTTCCTCCTACAATGAGCAGTTCTTC.

The chain links TRBV18 to TRBJ1-6, with D possibly being TRBD1 (6 bases). There are 14 residues in the CDR3. The germline gives CDR1 KGHSH, CDR2 LQKENI. V gave up 5 bases and J gave up 3 bases, with 8 bases separating them. CDR3 sequence reads: CASSGQLYNSPLHF. The CDR3 coding sequence is TGTGCCAGCTCAGGACAGCTCTATAATTCACCCCTCCACTTT.

This chain links TRBV5-1 with TRBJ1-2, with 9 positions matching TRBD1. With V trimmed by 5 bases and J by 0 bases, 14 bases remained unmatched. The CDR3 runs 18 residues. Germline V gene data show CDR1 as SGHRS and CDR2 as YFSETQ. This CDR3 reads CASSQGQGSGLANYGYTF. CDR3 coding DNA: TGCGCCAGCAGTCAGGGACAGGGAAGCGGACTGGCTAACTATGGCTACACCTTC.

The V and J genes are TRBV13 and TRBJ2-5, with TRBD2 matching over 8 bases. This CDR3 has 16 amino acids. Germline CDR1 PRHDT, CDR2 FYEKMQ (reference sequence). J gave up 0 bases and V 3 bases, and 6 bases lay outside the gene matches. The CDR3 reads CASSFRTSGYQETQYF. As DNA, the CDR3 is TGTGCCAGCAGCTTTAGAACTAGCGGTTACCAAGAGACCCAGTACTTC.

The J gene is TRBJ2-7, the V gene TRBV27, with 8 bases identical to TRBD1. This CDR3 spans 15 amino acids. CDR1 is MNHEY, CDR2 SMNVEV, per germline (reference sequence). J lost 6 bases, V lost 0 bases, and 7 bases had no gene match. This CDR3 is CASSLSWQGATEQYF. In DNA form, the CDR3 reads TGTGCCAGCAGTTTATCCTGGCAGGGGGCTACCGAGCAGTACTTC.

This chain uses TRBV19 with TRBJ1-1; D call uncertain. Germline-derived CDR1 and CDR2 are LNHDA and SQIVND (reference sequence). Trimming left V 6 bases short and J 3 bases short, with 11 bases between. CDR3 length: 13 amino acids. CDR3: CASSRGADTEAFF. The DNA for the CDR3 is TGTGCCAGTAGCCGTGGTGCGGACACTGAAGCTTTCTTT.

The chain carries TRBV19 and TRBJ1-5, with D possibly being TRBD1 (6 bases). Germline-derived CDR1 and CDR2 are LNHDA and SQIVND (reference sequence). This CDR3 comprises 19 residues. V was clipped by 10 bases and J by 1 base, with 29 bases between them. CDR3 bases: TGTGCCACCACCTTGCAGGGGAGATCCAGGTCGGTAAGCAATCAGCCCCAGCATTTT. This translates into CATTLQGRSRSVSNQPQHF.

This sequence joins TRBV7-2 and TRBJ2-7, with TRBD2 matching 7 bases. The CDR3 covers 15 residues. The V segment lost 3 bases and the J segment 3 bases; nucleotides outside the gene matches: 8. Germline V gene lookup returns CDR1 SGHTA and CDR2 FQGNSA. The CDR3 protein is CASSLDGTIFYEQYF. In DNA, the CDR3 is TGTGCCAGCAGCTTGGACGGGACTATATTCTACGAGCAGTACTTC. Supplemented by reference TRBV7-2 and TRBJ2-7, the full variable domain reads GAGVSQSPSNKVTEKGKDVELRCDPISGHTALYWYRQSLGQGLEFLIYFQGNSAPDKSGLPSDRFSAERTGGSVSTLTIQRTQQEDSAVYLCASSLDGTIFYEQYFGPGTRLTVT.

V is TRBV4-3 and J is TRBJ2-4; TRBD2 matches at 9 bases. Germline loops: CDR1 LGHNA, CDR2 YSLEER. V was clipped by 0 bases and J by 8 bases; unmatched bases: 5. This CDR3 spans 15 amino acids. The CDR3 DNA sequence: TGCGCCAGCAGCCAAGATTTGGCGGGGGGGGACATTCAGTACTTC. Translating it yields CASSQDLAGGDIQYF.

J is TRBJ1-1 and V is TRBV18; D unresolved. V lost 2 bases and J lost 0, with 13 bases in between. This CDR3 spans 16 amino acids. Per the germline V gene, CDR1 is KGHSH and CDR2 is LQKENI. CDR3 DNA: TGTGCCAGCTCACCAAGTTCCGACACCTTGAACACTGAAGCTTTCTTT. Protein sequence: CASSPSSDTLNTEAFF.

This chain connects TRBV18 to TRBJ2-2; 12 bases map to TRBD1. The CDR3 extends over 16 amino acids. Per the germline V gene, CDR1 is KGHSH and CDR2 is LQKENI. V was clipped by 3 bases and J by 7 bases; unmatched bases: 6. The CDR3 loop reads CASSPPGQGAIGELFF. In DNA, the CDR3 is TGTGCCAGCTCACCGCCGGGACAGGGGGCAATCGGGGAGCTGTTTTTT.